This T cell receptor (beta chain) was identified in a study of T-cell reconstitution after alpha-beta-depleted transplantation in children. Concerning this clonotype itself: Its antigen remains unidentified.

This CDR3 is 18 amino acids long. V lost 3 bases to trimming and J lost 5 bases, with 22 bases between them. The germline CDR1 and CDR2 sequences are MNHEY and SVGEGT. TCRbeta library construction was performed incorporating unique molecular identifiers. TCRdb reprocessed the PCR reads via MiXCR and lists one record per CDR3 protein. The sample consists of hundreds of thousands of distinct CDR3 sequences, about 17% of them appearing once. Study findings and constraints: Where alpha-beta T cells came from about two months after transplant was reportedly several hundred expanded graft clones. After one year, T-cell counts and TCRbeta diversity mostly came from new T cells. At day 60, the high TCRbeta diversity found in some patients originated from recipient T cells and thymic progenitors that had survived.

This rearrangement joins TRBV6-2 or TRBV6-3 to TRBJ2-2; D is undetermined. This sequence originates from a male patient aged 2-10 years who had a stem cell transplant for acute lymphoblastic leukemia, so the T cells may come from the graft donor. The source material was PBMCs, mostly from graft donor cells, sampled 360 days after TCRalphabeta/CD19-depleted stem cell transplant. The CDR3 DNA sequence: TGTGCCAGCAGTTATGGGATTGGGCGGAGACGAACAACCGGGGAGCTGTTTTTT. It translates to CASSYGIGRRRTTGELFF.